The clone carrying this TCR beta chain appeared many times. The CDR3 covers 14 residues. Trimming shortened V by 3 bases and J by 2 bases, and 8 bases separated the two germline ends. Per germline, CDR1 LNHNV and CDR2 YYDKDF (reference sequence). This specimen comes from a study of patients and donors after allogeneic stem cell transplantation. MiXCR was run by TCRdb on the RT-PCR reads, yielding one entry per CDR3 protein. The table lists approximately 250,000 distinct CDR3 sequences, roughly 13% of them singletons. Specimen: blood, either unsorted or a sorted T cell fraction (not recorded which). The sequence was collected from a human donor who was either an allogeneic HSCT recipient or a stem cell or donor lymphocyte infusion donor (not recorded which). It is not recorded whose cells these are; they may come from a transplant donor. The rearrangement links TRBV15 to TRBJ2-1, with D possibly TRBD1 on 5 matching bases. CDR3 residues: CATSSDSAYNEQFF. In DNA, the CDR3 is TGTGCCACCAGCAGTGACAGCGCCTACAATGAGCAGTTCTTC.